This entry lists 30 T cell receptor beta chains sequenced from one sample in a study of blood T cell repertoires in COVID-19. The table came from immunoSEQ multiplex PCR; TCRdb's copy has only in-frame clones and leaves some out. Of about 130,000 clones in the sample, about four fifths are singletons; the top ten hold about 9.2%. Sequences were obtained from PBMCs or T cells enriched from blood (not recorded which). These receptors came from a man in his fifties who had recovered from COVID-19.

This chain connects TRBV5-1 to TRBJ1-3, with D perhaps TRBD1 (5 bases). Germline V gene data show CDR1 as SGHRS and CDR2 as YFSETQ. The CDR3 is 15 amino acids. V lost 1 base and J 0 bases, leaving 8 bases between the germline ends. CDR3 coding DNA: TGCGCCAGCAGCTTGAAGGGGTCCTCTGGAAACACCATATATTTT. Its protein product is CASSLKGSSGNTIYF.

The J gene is TRBJ2-2, the V gene TRBV5-1, with TRBD2 as a possible D gene (5 bases). V was shortened by 4 bases and J by 4 bases, with 11 bases between the two germline ends. The V gene's germline CDR1 is SGHRS and CDR2 YFSETQ. The CDR3 loop spans 14 amino acids. The DNA of the CDR3 is TGCGCCAGCAGCCCCCCTAGCTCCACCGGGGAGCTGTTTTTT. Encoded protein: CASSPPSSTGELFF.

J is TRBJ2-3 and V is TRBV3-1 (or the pseudogene TRBV3-2); TRBD2 matches at 14 bases. Trimming removed 2 bases from V and 4 bases from J; junction bases left unmatched: 8. Looked up from germline, CDR1 is LGHDT and CDR2 is YNNKEL (reference sequence). The CDR3 has 18 amino acids. The CDR3 DNA is TGTGCCAGCAGCCAACCATGGACTAGCGGGGGGCGGGCAGATACGCAGTATTTT. The encoded protein is CASSQPWTSGGRADTQYF.

The V gene is TRBV5-6, the J gene TRBJ2-3; the match to TRBD1 covers 8 bases. Germline CDR1 and CDR2: SGHDT and YYEEEE. V lost 1 base, J lost 6 bases, and 7 bases stayed unmatched. CDR3 length equals 15 residues. DNA for the CDR3: TGTGCCAGCAGCTTGACAGGGGGGATTAGGGATACGCAGTATTTT. Residues: CASSLTGGIRDTQYF.

This clone was seen just once. The chain recombines TRBV19 with TRBJ2-5; a weak D match, TRBD2 (6 bases). The CDR3 consists of 15 residues. Germline CDR1 is LNHDA and CDR2 is SQIVND (reference sequence). Trimming removed 3 bases at V and 2 bases at J, with 13 bases between. The CDR3 sequence is CASSIPGREQETQYF. The CDR3 DNA sequence: TGTGCCAGTAGTATTCCCGGTCGGGAGCAAGAGACCCAGTACTTC.

The chain has TRBV2 and TRBJ1-2; the match to TRBD1 covers 9 bases. Germline lookup yields CDR1 SNHLY and CDR2 FYNNEI. The CDR3 totals 15 residues. V lost 1 base and J lost 4; bases outside the gene matches: 4. The CDR3 nucleotides are TGTGCCAGCAGTGAAGAACAGGGGGCCATCTATGGCTACACCTTC. Encoded protein: CASSEEQGAIYGYTF. The whole variable domain, filled in from reference TRBV2 and TRBJ1-2, reads EPEVTQTPSHQVTQMGQEVILRCVPISNHLYFYWYRQILGQKVEFLVSFYNNEISEKSEIFDDQFSVERPDGSNFTLKIRSTKLEDSAMYFCASSEEQGAIYGYTFGSGTRLTVV.

This chain links TRBV5-6 with TRBJ1-5, with 10 bases fitting TRBD1. From germline, CDR1 is SGHDT and CDR2 YYEEEE. This CDR3 has 16 residues. Unmatched junction bases numbered 8, after V lost 4 bases and J lost 4 bases. The CDR3 spells CASSASGQGTNQPQHF. Here the CDR3 DNA reads TGTGCCAGCAGCGCTTCGGGACAGGGGACTAATCAGCCCCAGCATTTT. Filled out from reference TRBV5-6 and TRBJ1-5, the complete variable domain reads DAGVTQSPTHLIKTRGQQVTLRCSPKSGHDTVSWYQQALGQGPQFIFQYYEEEERQRGNFPDRFSGHQFPNYSSELNVNALLLGDSALYLCASSASGQGTNQPQHFGDGTRLSIL.

The genes are TRBV19 and TRBJ1-2, with 9 nucleotides matching TRBD1. This CDR3 is 16 amino acids long. CDR1 and CDR2 from the germline V gene are LNHDA and SQIVND (reference sequence). The junction had 8 bases not matched to a gene; V was cut back by 4 bases and J by 2 bases. The DNA of the CDR3 is TGTGCCAGTAGTAGCTTACAGGGGGCGCGGAACTATGGCTACACCTTC. Protein sequence: CASSSLQGARNYGYTF.

CDR3 in amino acids: CASSQQETQYF. In DNA form, the CDR3 reads TGTGCCAGCAGCCAACAAGAGACCCAGTACTTC. The chain joins TRBV7-9 to TRBJ2-5, with D unresolved. The CDR3 covers 11 residues. V lost 5 bases to trimming and J lost 2 bases, with 3 bases between them. The germline CDR1 and CDR2 sequences are SEHNR and FQNEAQ (reference sequence).

The rearrangement uses TRBV7-9 and TRBJ2-2, with 12 positions matching TRBD2. V lost 5 bases and J lost 2; bases outside the gene matches: 9. This CDR3 region has 18 residues. CDR1 and CDR2 from the germline V gene are SEHNR and FQNEAQ (reference sequence). The CDR3 loop is CASSALLAGGSNTGELFF. Written as DNA, the CDR3 is TGTGCCAGCAGCGCCTTACTAGCGGGGGGTTCAAACACCGGGGAGCTGTTTTTT.

V gene TRBV28 combines with J gene TRBJ1-1; 12 nucleotides line up with TRBD1. The V and J ends lost 6 bases and 5 bases, in that order; junction bases with no gene match: 4. The CDR3 sequence is 14 residues long. In germline, CDR1 is MDHEN, CDR2 SYDVKM. CDR3 sequence reads: CASRGQGAGTEAFF. CDR3 nucleotides: TGTGCCAGCAGGGGACAGGGGGCGGGTACTGAAGCTTTCTTT. Full variable domain (missing parts from reference TRBV28 and TRBJ1-1): DVKVTQSSRYLVKRTGEKVFLECVQDMDHENMFWYRQDPGLGLRLIYFSYDVKMKEKGDIPEGYSVSREKKERFSLILESASTNQTSMYLCASRGQGAGTEAFFGQGTRLTVV.

V and J are TRBV18 and TRBJ1-5; 10 bases fit TRBD1. Germline V gene data show CDR1 as KGHSH and CDR2 as LQKENI. The CDR3 loop spans 15 amino acids. Losses at the gene ends were 6 bases for V and 3 bases for J; bases not matched to a gene: 5. CDR3 residues: CASSSGTGVNQPQHF. The CDR3 DNA sequence: TGTGCCAGCTCGTCCGGGACAGGGGTCAATCAGCCCCAGCATTTT.

This clone has a single count. The chain links TRBV6-6 to TRBJ1-4, with 7 bases identical to TRBD1. The CDR3 is 14 residues long. Germline CDR1 MNHNY, CDR2 SVGAGI (reference sequence). V lost 6 bases and J lost 2; bases outside the gene matches: 3. Here the CDR3 reads CASRGTATNEKLFF. CDR3 DNA sequence: TGTGCCAGCAGGGGGACAGCGACTAATGAAAAACTGTTTTTT.

The rearrangement joins TRBV6-2 or TRBV6-3 to TRBJ2-5, with 7 positions matching TRBD2. V lost 5 bases to trimming and J lost 5 bases; unmatched junction nucleotides: 5. The CDR3 spans 13 residues. The germline V gene encodes CDR1 MNHEY and CDR2 SVGEGT. This CDR3 reads CASSQLARETQYF. CDR3 bases: TGTGCCAGCAGTCAACTAGCGAGGGAGACCCAGTACTTC.

This clone was found a few times. In nucleotides, the CDR3 is TGTGCCAGTAGTACCACAGGGGGAGGCGAGCAGTACTTC. This encodes CASSTTGGGEQYF. This chain joins TRBV19 and TRBJ2-7; 8 bases map to TRBD1. Germline lookup yields CDR1 LNHDA and CDR2 SQIVND (reference sequence). The CDR3 has 13 residues. The V segment lost 4 bases and the J segment 6 bases; nucleotides outside the gene matches: 5.

The chain has TRBV18 and TRBJ1-5; the D gene is possibly TRBD1 (5 bases). Trimming shortened V by 6 bases and J by 4 bases, and 10 bases separated the two germline ends. From germline, CDR1 is KGHSH and CDR2 LQKENI. The CDR3 has 13 residues. CDR3 in DNA: TGTGCCAGCTCGAACGACAGAAATCAGCCCCAGCATTTT. Protein: CASSNDRNQPQHF.

The rearrangement joins TRBV4-3 to TRBJ2-5; TRBD1 matches at 9 bases. CDR3 size: 15 residues. Germline trimming cut 1 base from V and 5 bases from J; bases unmatched to any gene: 5. CDR1 LGHNA and CDR2 YSLEER come from the germline V gene. This CDR3 is CASSQVGTGSETQYF. The CDR3 DNA reads TGCGCCAGCAGCCAAGTGGGGACAGGGTCGGAGACCCAGTACTTC.

The chain recombines TRBV5-6 with TRBJ2-2, with TRBD1 matching over 9 bases. Germline V gene data show CDR1 as SGHDT and CDR2 as YYEEEE. J gave up 6 bases and V 2 bases, and 2 bases lay outside the gene matches. The CDR3 covers 14 residues. CDR3 bases: TGTGCCAGCAGCTTTAACAGGGGGCCCGGGGAGCTGTTTTTT. This encodes CASSFNRGPGELFF.

In the case of this clone: The sample has other DNA sequences that encode this CDR3 too. The chain carries TRBV4-3 and TRBJ2-7, with TRBD1 identical over 7 bases. J lost 4 bases, V lost 0 bases, and 0 bases had no gene match. There are 13 residues in the CDR3. Germline CDR1 reads LGHNA; CDR2 reads YSLEER. The CDR3 is CASSQEQGYEQYF. CDR3 DNA: TGCGCCAGCAGCCAAGAACAGGGGTACGAGCAGTACTTC.

V and J are TRBV28 and TRBJ1-5; D is possibly TRBD1 (6 bases). CDR3 size: 15 residues. CDR1 MDHEN and CDR2 SYDVKM come from the germline V gene. The V end lost 6 bases, the J end lost 4 bases, and 16 bases lay between the germline ends. The CDR3 DNA sequence: TGTGCCAGCAGCGGGGGGGGGCTCGATAATCAGCCCCAGCATTTT. This gives the protein CASSGGGLDNQPQHF.

The V call is TRBV5-1, the J call TRBJ2-3, with 12 bases identical to TRBD2. The CDR3 length is 16 residues. The germline V gene encodes CDR1 SGHRS and CDR2 YFSETQ. The V segment lost 4 bases and the J segment 6 bases; nucleotides outside the gene matches: 9. Here the CDR3 DNA reads TGCGCCAGCAGCAACTATCCGACTAGCGGGGGTGATACGCAGTATTTT. Its protein is CASSNYPTSGGDTQYF.

This chain links TRBV10-1 with TRBJ2-1, with a weak D call TRBD1 (6 bases). This CDR3 spans 15 amino acids. V shed 4 bases and J shed 3 bases, with 13 bases lying between them. Per the germline V gene, CDR1 is WNHNN and CDR2 is SYGVQD (reference sequence). CDR3 in DNA: TGCGCCAGCAGTGGCCCCCGGACAGACTACAATGAGCAGTTCTTC. Its protein product is CASSGPRTDYNEQFF.

The chain carries TRBV3-1 (or the pseudogene TRBV3-2) and TRBJ2-5; 8 nucleotides match TRBD1. V was clipped by 4 bases and J by 2 bases; unmatched bases: 3. The V gene's germline CDR1 is LGHDT and CDR2 YNNKEL (reference sequence). The CDR3 loop spans 14 amino acids. CDR3 DNA: TGTGCCAGCAGCCCCGACAGGGGTCAAGAGACCCAGTACTTC. Translation gives CASSPDRGQETQYF.

This clone was observed a single time. The chain couples TRBV7-2 to TRBJ1-6; 9 bases are a match to TRBD1. Germline CDR1 is SGHTA and CDR2 is FQGNSA. This CDR3 is built from 16 residues. V trimming: 6 bases; J trimming: 1 base; junction bases outside the gene matches: 4. The CDR3 protein is CASRPGQGSYNSPLHF. CDR3 coding DNA: TGTGCCAGCAGACCCGGACAGGGGTCCTATAATTCACCCCTCCACTTT.

The V call is TRBV6-2 or TRBV6-3, the J call TRBJ2-1; D not certain. V was trimmed by 5 bases and J by 0 bases, leaving 5 bases between them. The CDR3 is 13 residues long. The germline gives CDR1 MNHEY, CDR2 SVGEGT. CDR3 sequence (DNA): TGTGCCAGCAGTCCCTCCTCCTACAATGAGCAGTTCTTC. This encodes CASSPSSYNEQFF.

This clone was counted many times. The genes are TRBV10-3 and TRBJ2-5, with unresolved D. V lost 4 bases, J lost 2 bases, and 11 bases lay in between. The CDR3 is 14 amino acids. CDR1 and CDR2 (germline): ENHRY, SYGVKD. Here the CDR3 reads CAISGTQMQETQYF. The CDR3 DNA follows: TGTGCCATCAGTGGAACACAAATGCAAGAGACCCAGTACTTC.

This clone turned up a few times. Here the CDR3 reads CASKGWNRARETQYF. CDR3 DNA: TGTGCCAGCAAGGGGTGGAACAGGGCTCGAGAGACCCAGTACTTC. The chain carries TRBV5-8 and TRBJ2-5; a possible D gene is TRBD1 (6 bases). The germline V and J ends were trimmed by 6 bases and 4 bases, with 19 bases remaining between them. Looked up from germline, CDR1 is SGHTS and CDR2 is YDEGEE. This CDR3 comprises 15 residues.

This clone was counted only a few times. The chain links TRBV28 to TRBJ2-5; D perhaps matches TRBD2 (6 bases). CDR3 length: 17 residues. V gave up 5 bases and J gave up 5 bases, with 24 bases separating them. The V gene's germline CDR1 is MDHEN and CDR2 SYDVKM. CDR3 sequence reads: CASSPPLGGGSGETQYF. The CDR3 DNA reads TGTGCCAGCAGTCCCCCGCTAGGTGGAGGGTCAGGGGAGACCCAGTACTTC.

This chain links TRBV14 with TRBJ1-2; D may be TRBD1 (6 bases). Germline assignment: CDR1 SGHDN and CDR2 FVKESK. Trimming left V 5 bases short and J 7 bases short, with 11 bases between. The CDR3 contains 12 residues. CDR3 in amino acids: CASSLQGAGYTF. In nucleotides, the CDR3 is TGTGCCAGCAGCTTACAGGGCGCTGGCTACACCTTC.

On this clone: One junction end does not reproduce the germline sequence, and a read error may be involved. The chain employs TRBV19 and TRBJ1-1; 7 bases are a match to TRBD1. This CDR3 is built from 15 residues. Germline CDR1 is LNHDA and CDR2 is SQIVND (reference sequence). DNA for the CDR3: TGTGCCAGTAGTTTAGAACAGGGGCAGAACACTGAAGCTTTCTTT. Translation: CASSLEQGQNTEAFF.